This T cell receptor (beta chain) is drawn from a study of breast tumors, draining lymph nodes, adjacent tissues. V gave up 2 bases and J gave up 9 bases, with 32 bases separating them. Germline V gene lookup returns CDR1 LNHDA and CDR2 SQIVND (reference sequence). The CDR3 length is 19 residues. The lymph nodes were axillary draining lymph nodes from breast cancer patients. Details on this clonotype: Its antigen is still unknown. A much larger clone differs by one base, so this may be a read error.

TCRdb itself ran the multiplex PCR reads through MiXCR, one entry per CDR3 protein. Among about 180,000 distinct CDR3 sequences listed, more than 25% were seen once. Study results and limitations: Tumor TCR diversity was below lymph nodes but above nontumor tissue. Luminal-like breast cancer showed significantly higher tumor–nontumor repertoire similarity than basal-like.

Sequencing used axillary lymph node tissue. This sequence joins TRBV19 and TRBJ2-7; D is possibly TRBD1 or TRBD2 (5 bases each). This receptor was taken from a female donor with breast cancer. Some clones in this sample may be carry-over from other donors' samples. CDR3 in amino acids: CASSIILFGGGRERGAQYF. Written as DNA, the CDR3 is TGTGCCAGTAGTATAATTTTATTCGGTGGCGGCAGGGAGAGGGGCGCGCAGTACTTC.